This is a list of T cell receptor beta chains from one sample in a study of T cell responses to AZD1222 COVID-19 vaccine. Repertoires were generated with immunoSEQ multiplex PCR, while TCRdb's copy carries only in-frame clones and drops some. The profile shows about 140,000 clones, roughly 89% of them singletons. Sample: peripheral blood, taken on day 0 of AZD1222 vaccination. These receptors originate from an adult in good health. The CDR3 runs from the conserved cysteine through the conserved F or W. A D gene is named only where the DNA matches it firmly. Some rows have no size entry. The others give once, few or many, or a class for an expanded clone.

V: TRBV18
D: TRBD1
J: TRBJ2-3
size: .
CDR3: CASSPDRATDTQYF
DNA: TGTGCCAGCTCACCGGACAGGGCGACAGATACGCAGTATTTT

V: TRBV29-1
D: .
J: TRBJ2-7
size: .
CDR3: CSAKYGTVNYYEQYF
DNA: TGCAGCGCTAAGTACGGCACGGTAAATTACTACGAGCAGTACTTC

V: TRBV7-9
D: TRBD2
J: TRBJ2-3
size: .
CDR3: CAMQLAANTDTQYF
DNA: TGTGCCATGCAACTAGCGGCAAATACAGATACGCAGTATTTT

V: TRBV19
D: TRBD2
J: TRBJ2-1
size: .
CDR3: CASSDSGRALKNEQFF
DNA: TGTGCCAGTAGTGATAGCGGGAGGGCCCTTAAGAATGAGCAGTTCTTC

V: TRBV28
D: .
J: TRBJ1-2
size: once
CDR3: CAIGTAYGYTF
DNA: TGTGCCATTGGGACGGCATATGGCTACACCTTC

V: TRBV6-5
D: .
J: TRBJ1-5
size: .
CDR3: CASRTGRNQPQHF
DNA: TGTGCCAGCAGGACAGGACGGAATCAGCCCCAGCATTTT

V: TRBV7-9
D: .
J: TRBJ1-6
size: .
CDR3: CASSPPRTANSPLHF
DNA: TGTGCCAGCAGCCCGCCCCGGACCGCAAATTCACCCCTCCACTTT

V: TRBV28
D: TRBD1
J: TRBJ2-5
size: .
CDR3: CASSPGTGGYQETQYF
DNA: TGTGCCAGCAGTCCAGGGACAGGGGGGTACCAAGAGACCCAGTACTTC

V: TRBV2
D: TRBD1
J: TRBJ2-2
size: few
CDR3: CASARPKTGDPKENTGELFF
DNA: TGTGCCAGCGCACGCCCGAAAACAGGGGACCCAAAAGAGAACACCGGGGAGCTGTTTTTT

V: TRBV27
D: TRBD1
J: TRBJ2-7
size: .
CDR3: CASSSTTGDEQYF
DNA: TGTGCCAGCAGTTCCACCACAGGGGACGAGCAGTACTTC

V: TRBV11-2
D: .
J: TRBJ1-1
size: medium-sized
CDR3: CASSAALGRNTEAFF
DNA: TGTGCCAGCAGCGCCGCGTTGGGGAGGAACACTGAAGCTTTCTTT

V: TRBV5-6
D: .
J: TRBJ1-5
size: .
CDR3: CASSEKEFNQPQHF
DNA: TGTGCCAGCAGCGAGAAGGAGTTCAATCAGCCCCAGCATTTT

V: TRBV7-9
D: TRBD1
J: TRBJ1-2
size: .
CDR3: CASSAHRGRNYGYTF
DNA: TGTGCCAGCAGCGCCCACAGGGGGCGAAACTATGGCTACACCTTC

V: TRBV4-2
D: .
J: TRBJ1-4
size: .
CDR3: CASSQDRGPATNEKLFF
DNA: TGTGCCAGCAGCCAAGATCGGGGTCCGGCAACTAATGAAAAACTGTTTTTT

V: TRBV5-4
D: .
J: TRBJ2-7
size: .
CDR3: CASSFRGEQYF
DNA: TGTGCCAGCAGCTTCCGGGGGGAGCAGTACTTC

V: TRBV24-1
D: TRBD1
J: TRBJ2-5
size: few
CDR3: CATSDFDRGQETQYF
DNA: TGTGCCACCAGTGATTTCGACAGGGGGCAAGAGACCCAGTACTTC

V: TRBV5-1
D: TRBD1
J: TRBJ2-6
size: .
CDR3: CASSDRAGANVLTF
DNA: TGCGCCAGCAGCGACAGGGCTGGGGCCAACGTCCTGACTTTC

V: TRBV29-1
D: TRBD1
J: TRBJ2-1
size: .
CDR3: CSVQTGGNEQFF
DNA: TGCAGCGTTCAAACAGGGGGCAATGAGCAGTTCTTC

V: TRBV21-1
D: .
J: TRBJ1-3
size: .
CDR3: CASSKGGGGDGLFGNTIYF
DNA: TGTGCCAGCAGCAAAGGAGGAGGCGGGGACGGTCTGTTTGGAAACACCATATATTTT

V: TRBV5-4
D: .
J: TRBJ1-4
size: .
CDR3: CASSLWFRSEKLFF
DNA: TGTGCCAGCAGCTTGTGGTTCAGGAGTGAAAAACTGTTTTTT

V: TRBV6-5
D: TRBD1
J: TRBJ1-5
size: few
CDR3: CASSLTGGAGQPQHF
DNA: TGTGCCAGCAGCTTGACAGGGGGCGCGGGTCAGCCCCAGCATTTT

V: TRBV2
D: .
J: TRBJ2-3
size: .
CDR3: CASSVRASPSTDTQYF
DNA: TGTGCCAGCAGTGTGAGAGCTAGCCCTAGCACAGATACGCAGTATTTT